A selection of T cell receptor beta chains follows, all from one sample in a study of cytomegalovirus exposure and HLA in healthy donors. Clones were sequenced by immunoSEQ multiplex PCR, and TCRdb holds only the in-frame ones, with some missing. In the table there are some 97,000 clones, 75% to 85% of which are singletons. Sequenced sample: PBMCs. All receptors come from a woman younger than 35 in good health and CMV-seronegative. CDR3s include the opening cysteine and the closing phenylalanine or tryptophan. The order of the fields is J gene, clone size, D gene, V gene, CDR3 DNA, CDR3 protein. A D gene is named only where the DNA matches it firmly. Expanded clones are given a class, and other clones once, few, many or no size at all.

>TRBJ2-7|-|-|TRBV28
TGTGCCAGCAGTTTAGCACAGGATTCCTACGAGCAGTACTTC
CASSLAQDSYEQYF
>TRBJ2-5|once|TRBD2|TRBV28
TGTGCCAGCAGTTTGGGAGGGGCGGGAGGTGAGACCCAGTACTTC
CASSLGGAGGETQYF
>TRBJ2-7|-|-|TRBV6-5
TGTGCCAGCGCCCCCCCGGGCGGGTACGAGCAGTACTTC
CASAPPGGYEQYF
>TRBJ2-5|few|TRBD1|TRBV28
TGTGCCAGCAGCCTGGCCGGGACAGGGGTCCGTAGGGAGACCCAGTACTTC
CASSLAGTGVRRETQYF
>TRBJ2-5|-|-|TRBV5-4
TGTGCCGGCAGCCCATCGGCGCGGCAAGAGACCCAGTACTTC
CAGSPSARQETQYF
>TRBJ2-3|-|-|TRBV15
TGTGCCACCAGCAGAGTATTGGCTTGGTCAGATACGCAGTATTTT
CATSRVLAWSDTQYF
>TRBJ2-1|-|TRBD1|TRBV5-1
TGCGCCAGCAGCTACGGGACAGGGTACAATGAGCAGTTCTTC
CASSYGTGYNEQFF
>TRBJ2-2|-|TRBD1|TRBV28
TGTGCCAGCAGCCACTTGAGGGGGCTAGGCACCGGGGAGCTGTTTTTT
CASSHLRGLGTGELFF
>TRBJ2-7|once|-|TRBV4-1
TGCGCCAGCAGCCAACTGGTTAGCTCCTACGAGCAGTACTTC
CASSQLVSSYEQYF
>TRBJ2-1|once|TRBD2|TRBV13
TGTGCCAGCAGCTTAGTCTCGGCGGGAGCCGCGGATGAGCAGTTCTTC
CASSLVSAGAADEQFF
>TRBJ2-7|-|TRBD1|TRBV7-2
TGTGCCAGCAGCTCCACCGGGACAGGCTACGAGCAGTACTTC
CASSSTGTGYEQYF
>TRBJ2-7|-|TRBD1|TRBV27
TGTGCCAGCAGTCTTTCGGGACAGCCCACAGCATACGAGCAGTACTTC
CASSLSGQPTAYEQYF
>TRBJ2-5|-|-|TRBV11-1
TGTGCCACCGCCCTTAACGGGGGTCCTCAAGAGACCCAGTACTTC
CATALNGGPQETQYF
>TRBJ1-6|-|-|TRBV5-1
TGCGCCAGCAGCTTTATGGGCTCAGACAGCTCCTATAATTCACCCCTCCACTTT
CASSFMGSDSSYNSPLHF
>TRBJ1-3|few|-|TRBV6-6
TGTGCCAGCAGTTGGGAGGGGGGAAACACCATATATTTT
CASSWEGGNTIYF
>TRBJ1-4|few|TRBD1|TRBV9
TGTGCCAGCACTCCCGGGACAGGGAGTGAAAAACTGTTTTTT
CASTPGTGSEKLFF
>TRBJ2-1|-|-|TRBV7-2
TGTGCCAGCAGCCAGGAGGGGTCCCGTTACAATGAGCAGTTCTTC
CASSQEGSRYNEQFF
>TRBJ2-5|few|TRBD1|TRBV28
TGTGCCAGCAGAGAAGGGACAGGGTGGACCCAGTACTTC
CASREGTGWTQYF
>TRBJ2-7|-|-|TRBV11-2
TGTGCCAGCAGGGACTACAGGGGCCCTACTTCCTACGAGCAGTACTTC
CASRDYRGPTSYEQYF
>TRBJ1-2|-|TRBD1|TRBV5-6
TGTGCCAGCAGCTTGGAGACAGGGGTAGCCCTTGGCTACACCTTC
CASSLETGVALGYTF
>TRBJ1-1|-|TRBD1|TRBV11-1
TGTGCCAGCAGCCGCAATAAGGACAGGGGAGGAACTGAAGCTTTCTTT
CASSRNKDRGGTEAFF
>TRBJ2-6|-|-|TRBV28
TGTGCCAGCAGTTCCCCGTGGGGGACTTCTACCTCTGGGGCCAACGTCCTGACTTTC
CASSSPWGTSTSGANVLTF
>TRBJ2-2|-|TRBD2|TRBV4-3
TGCGCCAGCAGCCAAGAGCGGGGACTAGCGGGAGTACGGCCGTACACCGGGGAGCTGTTTTTT
CASSQERGLAGVRPYTGELFF
>TRBJ1-2|-|-|TRBV6-5
TGTGCCAGCAGTTACTCGAAGTCAGGGCATGGCTACACCTTC
CASSYSKSGHGYTF
>TRBJ2-2|once|TRBD1|TRBV7-9
TGTGCCAGCAGCCCGACAGGGCGAACCGGGGAGCTGTTTTTT
CASSPTGRTGELFF
>TRBJ2-1|-|-|TRBV7-2
TGTGCCAGCAGCAGCACCTGGCTAGATAACAATGAGCAGTTCTTC
CASSSTWLDNNEQFF
>TRBJ2-7|once|-|TRBV1
TGCACCAGCAGCCAAGATTCAGGTACATCCAAATTAAAGTATTCTCAGTCAAGAGAATACGAGCAGTACTTC
CTSSQDSGTSKLKYSQSREYEQYF
>TRBJ1-2|few|-|TRBV6-5
TGTGCCAGCAGTTCCCGCAGGGCCTATGGCTACACCTTC
CASSSRRAYGYTF
>TRBJ2-5|-|-|TRBV5-1
TGCGCCAGCAGCCCGTCGACAGTACAAGAGACCCAGTACTTC
CASSPSTVQETQYF
>TRBJ2-5|-|TRBD2|TRBV10-2
TGCGCCAGCAGTGCCGCGGGAGGTCGGTGGGAGACCCAGTACTTC
CASSAAGGRWETQYF
>TRBJ1-2|-|TRBD1|TRBV7-9
TGTTCCAGCAGCAGGGGGAACTATGGCTACACCTTC
CSSSRGNYGYTF
>TRBJ2-7|-|TRBD2|TRBV5-4
TGTGCCAGCAGCCCCAGGACTAGCGGGGGGGAGCAGTACTTC
CASSPRTSGGEQYF
>TRBJ1-5|-|TRBD1|TRBV19
TGTGCCAGTAGTGATTCTGAGGGGGCGCCTGTTCAGCCCCAGCATTTT
CASSDSEGAPVQPQHF
>TRBJ1-4|-|-|TRBV9
TGTGCCAGCGGTCCAGGCAGCCCTAATGAAAAACTGTTTTTT
CASGPGSPNEKLFF
>TRBJ2-6|-|TRBD1|TRBV4-3
TGCGCCAGCAGCCAAGATTCAGGGGGCCCTGGGGCCAACGTCCTGACTTTC
CASSQDSGGPGANVLTF
>TRBJ2-6|-|-|TRBV5-6
TGTGCCAGCAGTTTCCGGGAGCTCAGCTCTGGGGCCAACGTCCTGACTTTC
CASSFRELSSGANVLTF
>TRBJ1-1|-|-|TRBV27
TGTGCCAGCAGTCCTACCTCTCGCGGGCTGGTTATGAACACTGAAGCTTTCTTT
CASSPTSRGLVMNTEAFF
>TRBJ2-5|-|TRBD1|TRBV7-8
TGTGCCAGCAGCAGAGGACAGGGGGTGATCCAGTACTTC
CASSRGQGVIQYF
>TRBJ2-3|few|TRBD2|TRBV15
TGTGCCACCGCCGGACTAGCGGCAGATACGCAGTATTTT
CATAGLAADTQYF
>TRBJ2-4|-|-|TRBV7-2
TGTGCCAGCAGCGCACAGGGAGCCAAAAACATTCAGTACTTC
CASSAQGAKNIQYF
>TRBJ1-2|-|-|TRBV19
TGTGCCAGTAGACCTACAGGCAGCAACTATGGCTACACCTTC
CASRPTGSNYGYTF
>TRBJ2-7|-|TRBD2|TRBV25-1
TGTGCCAGCAGTGACCCTAGCGGGATCTCCTACGAGCAGTACTTC
CASSDPSGISYEQYF
>TRBJ2-1|-|-|TRBV29-1
TGCAGCGTTGGGACAGCGAACAATGAGCAGTTCTTC
CSVGTANNEQFF
>TRBJ2-1|once|-|TRBV7-9
TGTGCCAGCAGCTTGACACGGGGGGCACTTTACAATGAGCAGTTCTTC
CASSLTRGALYNEQFF